These T cell receptor beta chains were read from a single sample in a study of blood T cell repertoires in COVID-19. Repertoires were generated with immunoSEQ multiplex PCR, while TCRdb's copy carries only in-frame clones and drops some. The table shows 85,000 to 100,000 clones, with 70% to 90% occurring only once. The specimen sequenced was peripheral blood. The receptors shown here come from a man aged 50-60 years with COVID-19, enrolled during active disease. The CDR3 runs from the conserved cysteine through the conserved F or W. Fields, in order: V gene, J gene, clone size, D gene, CDR3 DNA, CDR3 protein. A D gene is named only where the DNA matches it firmly. Size is stated for part of the rows, as once, few or many counts, or as a class when the clone is expanded.

TRBV5-1	TRBJ2-1	-	TRBD2	TGCGCCAGCAGCTGGGGGAGGGTAGCATCAGGGAATGAGCAGTTCTTC	CASSWGRVASGNEQFF
TRBV11-3	TRBJ2-2	-	-	TGTGCCAGCAGCTTGGTGACTAACACCGGGGAGCTGTTTTTT	CASSLVTNTGELFF
TRBV7-9	TRBJ2-7	-	TRBD1	TGTGCCAGCAGCTTAGCCGGGACAGGGGACCACGAGCAGTACTTC	CASSLAGTGDHEQYF
TRBV30	TRBJ1-5	few	-	TGTGCCTGGAGCAGTTGGACAGCTACTTTTAATCAGCCCCAGCATTTT	CAWSSWTATFNQPQHF
TRBV5-1	TRBJ2-6	-	TRBD2	TGCGCCAGCAGCCTCAGTTCTAGCGGGGGGGCTGGTGGGGCCAACGTCCTGACTTTC	CASSLSSSGGAGGANVLTF
TRBV2	TRBJ1-1	-	-	TGTGCCAGCTCCAAACAGGGTAACACTGAAGCTTTCTTT	CASSKQGNTEAFF
TRBV7-9	TRBJ1-2	-	-	TGTGCCAGCAGCTCGGACAGCTATGGCTACACCTTC	CASSSDSYGYTF
TRBV4-1	TRBJ1-6	-	TRBD1	TGCGCCAGCAGCCAAGATGGACAGGGGAGTAATTCACCCCTCCACTTT	CASSQDGQGSNSPLHF
TRBV6-5	TRBJ2-7	-	TRBD1	TGTGCCAGCAGGACAATCGGGACAGGGACTCACGAGCAGTACTTC	CASRTIGTGTHEQYF
TRBV3-1/TRBV3-2	TRBJ1-3	once	-	TGTGCCAGCAGGCGGGGGAGCTCTGGAAACACCATATATTTT	CASRRGSSGNTIYF
TRBV2	TRBJ1-1	-	-	TGTGCCAGCAGGGCAGGGCCACAGGGAGCGAAGACTGAAGCTTTCTTT	CASRAGPQGAKTEAFF
TRBV6-2/TRBV6-3	TRBJ1-5	-	TRBD1	TGTGCCAGCAGTGACGACAGGGGGCGCTGGCAGCCCCAGCATTTT	CASSDDRGRWQPQHF
TRBV7-2	TRBJ1-3	-	TRBD1	TGTGCCAGCAGCCCAGACAGGGCCTCTGGAAACACCATATATTTT	CASSPDRASGNTIYF
TRBV9	TRBJ1-6	-	-	TGTGCCAGCAGCGTAGATCCAGGGAATAATTCACCCCTCCACTTT	CASSVDPGNNSPLHF
TRBV7-9	TRBJ2-7	few	-	TGTGCCAGCAGCTCCCAGGTTGGGGGCGGCGAGCAGTACTTC	CASSSQVGGGEQYF
TRBV9	TRBJ2-2	-	-	TGTGCCAGCAGCGTCAGCGGGACAGGTCACACCGGGGAGCTGTTTTTT	CASSVSGTGHTGELFF
TRBV4-1	TRBJ2-2	-	-	TGCGCCAGCAGCCAAGAGGGTGGACTGAACACCGGGGAGCTGTTTTTT	CASSQEGGLNTGELFF
TRBV12-3/TRBV12-4	TRBJ2-7	-	-	TGTGCCAGCAGGCAGGGTGCTGAGCAGTACTTC	CASRQGAEQYF
TRBV5-1	TRBJ2-7	few	-	TGCGCCAGCAGCTTGGCCCTGAGGGCCTACGAGCAGTACTTC	CASSLALRAYEQYF
TRBV28	TRBJ1-2	-	-	TGTGCCAGCAGTACCCTCCAGGGCTACACCTTC	CASSTLQGYTF
TRBV27	TRBJ2-1	-	-	TGTGCCAGCAGTAGAGCAAGTGGGAGCTACAATGAGCAGTTCTTC	CASSRASGSYNEQFF
TRBV2	TRBJ2-7	-	TRBD1	TGTGCCAGCAAGGGACAGGGCTACGAGCAGTACTTC	CASKGQGYEQYF
TRBV19	TRBJ2-7	-	TRBD1	TGTGCCAGTAGTATTCTACCGGGACAGGGGAATTCCTACGAGCAGTACTTC	CASSILPGQGNSYEQYF